The 9 T cell receptor beta chains given below trace back to one sample, sequenced in a study of a mutant IDH1 vaccine in newly diagnosed glioma. Sequenced by immunoSEQ multiplex PCR; TCRdb stores in-frame clones only, minus some. The sample lists approximately 30,000 clones, about four fifths occurring once. These TCRs' antigens remain unknown. The time point is: week 23, last vaccination. Every vaccine dose comprised 300 ug of mutant IDH1 20-mer peptide plus topical imiquimod. This specimen was PBMCs, taken from a glioma patient whose treatment included an IDH1 peptide vaccine. The receptors originated from a woman aged 30 to 39 with glioma.

The chain employs TRBV13 and TRBJ1-1; no clear D gene. The CDR3 runs to 14 residues. Per the germline V gene, CDR1 is PRHDT and CDR2 is FYEKMQ (reference sequence). Trimming removed 4 bases from V and 1 base from J, with 10 bases in between. DNA of the CDR3: TGTGCCAGCAGCTCCCCCCTACGGAACACTGAAGCTTTCTTT. It translates to CASSSPLRNTEAFF.

This clone appeared once. V is TRBV5-4 and J is TRBJ2-5; D is possibly TRBD2 (5 bases). The CDR3 totals 15 residues. Germline CDR1 and CDR2: SGHNT and YYREEE (reference sequence). V lost 4 bases and J lost 4, with 17 bases in between. The CDR3 DNA reads as TGTGCCAGCAGCCAAGAACGGGGTAGTAGAGAGACCCAGTACTTC. Translation: CASSQERGSRETQYF.

The chain is built from TRBV29-1 and TRBJ2-3; no clear D. The V gene's germline CDR1 is SQVTM and CDR2 ANQGSEA. V gave up 5 bases and J gave up 0 bases, with 9 bases separating them. This CDR3 region has 13 residues. The CDR3 DNA reads as TGCAGCGTTAAGGGTAGAAGCACAGATACGCAGTATTTT. It yields the protein CSVKGRSTDTQYF.

This chain joins TRBV2 and TRBJ1-5; a possible D gene is TRBD1 (6 bases). This CDR3 is 14 amino acids long. The V end lost 3 bases, the J end lost 4 bases, and 10 bases lay between the germline ends. CDR1 and CDR2 (germline): SNHLY, FYNNEI. CDR3 in DNA: TGTGCCAGCAGTGATCAAGGGGGGAATCAGCCCCAGCATTTT. It is translated as CASSDQGGNQPQHF.

The chain links TRBV6-1 to TRBJ2-7, with D uncertain. CDR1 and CDR2 (germline): MNHNS, SASEGT. The CDR3 consists of 13 residues. Trimming took 3 bases from V and 9 from J, leaving 15 bases between them. CDR3 in amino acids: CASSDSKLVWQYF. The CDR3 DNA is TGTGCCAGCAGTGACTCGAAACTGGTCTGGCAGTACTTC.

V is TRBV27 and J is TRBJ2-7, with D perhaps matching TRBD1 or TRBD2 (5 bases each). The germline V and J ends were trimmed by 2 bases and 2 bases, with 7 bases remaining between them. CDR1 and CDR2 from the germline V gene are MNHEY and SMNVEV (reference sequence). The CDR3 runs 13 residues. The CDR3 nucleotides read TGTGCCAGCAGTTTAGGGGGTACCTACGAGCAGTACTTC. It encodes CASSLGGTYEQYF.

This chain links TRBV30 with TRBJ1-4; TRBD1 is a possible D gene (5 bases). This CDR3 has 13 residues. Germline-derived CDR1 and CDR2 are GTSNPN and SVGIG (reference sequence). V was clipped by 2 bases and J by 10 bases, with 14 bases between them. CDR3 residues: CAWSPGTVAKLFF. The CDR3 nucleotides are TGTGCCTGGAGTCCCGGGACGGTGGCAAAACTGTTTTTT.

The chain is built from TRBV7-9 and TRBJ2-7; D perhaps matches TRBD2 (5 bases). Germline V gene sequence: CDR1 SEHNR, CDR2 FQNEAQ (reference sequence). This CDR3 comprises 13 residues. The V gene lost 6 bases and the J gene lost 2 bases, with 11 bases spanning the gap. The CDR3 sequence: CASRRTEAYEQYF. CDR3 nucleotides: TGTGCCAGCAGAAGGACGGAGGCCTACGAGCAGTACTTC.

This clone has only one observation. The chain is built from TRBV2 and TRBJ2-7; D perhaps matches TRBD2 (5 bases). Trimming shortened V by 0 bases and J by 7 bases, and 13 bases separated the two germline ends. Germline V gene sequence: CDR1 SNHLY, CDR2 FYNNEI. The CDR3 consists of 14 residues. The CDR3 nucleotides are TGTGCCAGCAGTGAAGCGCGGGCTGGAGGTGAGCAGTACTTC. Its protein is CASSEARAGGEQYF.